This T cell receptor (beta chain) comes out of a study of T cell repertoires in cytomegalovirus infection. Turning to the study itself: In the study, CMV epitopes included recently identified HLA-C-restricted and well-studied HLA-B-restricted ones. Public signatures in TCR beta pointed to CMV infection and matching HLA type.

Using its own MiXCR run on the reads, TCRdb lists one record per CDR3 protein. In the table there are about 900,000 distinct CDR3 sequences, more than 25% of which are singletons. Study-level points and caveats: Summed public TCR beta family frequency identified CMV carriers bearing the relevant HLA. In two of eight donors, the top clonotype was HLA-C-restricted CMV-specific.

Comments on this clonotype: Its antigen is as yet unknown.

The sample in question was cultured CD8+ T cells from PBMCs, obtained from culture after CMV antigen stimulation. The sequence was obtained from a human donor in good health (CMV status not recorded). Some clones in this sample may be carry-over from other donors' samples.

The CDR3 DNA is TGTGCCAGCAGTGCCTGGGGACAGAGATACAATGAGCAGTTCTTC. Translation: CASSAWGQRYNEQFF. The chain carries TRBV6-8 and TRBJ2-1, with 7 bases aligning to TRBD1. CDR1 and CDR2 (germline): MNHGY, SAAAGT. The CDR3 covers 15 residues. J was trimmed by 4 bases and V by 5 bases; bases with no gene match: 8.